This T cell receptor (beta chain) was sequenced during a study of blood T cells in healthy people across ages. Primed by a sample-barcoded 5' primer and a J-beta primer mix, a second PCR proceeded for about 7 to 11 cycles. A template-switch adaptor containing 12 random nucleotides labeled each cDNA molecule. MiXCR, run by TCRdb on the 5' RACE reads, gives a single entry per CDR3 protein. The table records 780,000 or so distinct CDR3 sequences, about 61% of them present only once. The CDR3 covers 15 residues. Trimming took 4 bases from V and 6 from J, leaving 16 bases between them. Germline V CDR1 and CDR2: LGHNA, YSLEER.

The chain uses TRBV4-3 and TRBJ2-1; TRBD2 might be the D (5 bases). The sample taken for sequencing was blood. The source is a man aged 40-49 years in good health. This CDR3 reads CASSRGRGSGNEQFF. The CDR3 region has the DNA TGCGCCAGCAGCCGAGGCAGAGGGTCAGGCAATGAGCAGTTCTTC.